These 14 T cell receptor beta chains came from one sample sequenced in a study of T-cell reconstitution after alpha-beta-depleted transplantation in children. Preparation of the TCRbeta library involved a method that used unique molecular identifiers. TCRdb fed the PCR reads into MiXCR, producing one record per CDR3 protein. Of about 200,000 distinct CDR3 sequences detected, roughly 6.6% appear once; the ten largest clones hold 4.5% to 6.5%. The sequencing used PBMCs, collected before TCRalphabeta/CD19-depleted stem cell transplant. The receptor source for this set is a boy aged 2 to 9 with acute lymphoblastic leukemia, due to receive a stem cell transplant.

This clonotype has ten or more counts. The chain couples TRBV27 to TRBJ2-7, with D possibly being TRBD1 (6 bases). The CDR3 is 13 residues long. Germline CDR1 is MNHEY and CDR2 is SMNVEV (reference sequence). With 8 bases removed from V and 5 bases from J, the gap between germline ends came to 16 bases. DNA for the CDR3: TGTGCCAGCCGAACAGGGAATCTCGACGAGCAGTACTTC. It is translated as CASRTGNLDEQYF.

This clonotype was observed many times. The chain uses TRBV6-5 and TRBJ2-1; D gene uncertain. Germline V gives CDR1 MNHEY, CDR2 SVGAGI. CDR3 length: 15 residues. Trimming took off 2 bases at V and 1 base at J, with 9 bases between the two ends. The CDR3 DNA reads TGTGCCAGCAGTTACCGAGACATTTCCTACAATGAGCAGTTCTTC. The encoded protein is CASSYRDISYNEQFF.

This clonotype was counted many times. This chain joins TRBV5-1 and TRBJ2-7; a possible D gene is TRBD1 (6 bases). V was cut by 0 bases and J by 7 bases, with 11 bases left in between. Germline assignment: CDR1 SGHRS and CDR2 YFSETQ. The CDR3 sequence is 13 residues long. CDR3 bases: TGCGCCAGCAGCTTGGTAGGGGGAAGGGAGCAGTACTTC. It specifies CASSLVGGREQYF. The full variable domain, in which reference TRBV5-1 and TRBJ2-7 provide the parts outside the CDR3, is KAGVTQTPRYLIKTRGQQVTLSCSPISGHRSVSWYQQTPGQGLQFLFEYFSETQRNKGNFPGRFSGRQFSNSRSEMNVSTLELGDSALYLCASSLVGGREQYFGPGTRLTVT.

This clonotype has ten or more counts. V usage is TRBV7-6 and J usage is TRBJ2-3, with D maybe TRBD2 (5 bases). The CDR3 spans 12 residues. Trimming removed 5 bases at V and 9 bases at J, with 12 bases between. Per germline, CDR1 SGHVS and CDR2 FNYEAQ. CDR3 region: CASSPVGGTQYF. In DNA, the CDR3 is TGTGCCAGCAGCCCAGTTGGAGGCACGCAGTATTTT.

Worth noting for this clonotype: Just one base apart from a much larger clone, this may be a read error. The chain recombines TRBV9 with TRBJ1-1; a possible D gene is TRBD1 (5 bases). Per the germline V gene, CDR1 is SGDLS and CDR2 is YYNGEE. The CDR3 loop spans 13 amino acids. The CDR3 bases are TGTGCCAGCAGCGCTCAGGGTGGCACTGAAGTTTTCTTT. Its translation: CASSAQGGTEVFF.

The table lists this clonotype with many counts. This chain links TRBV4-2 with TRBJ1-3; D ambiguous. CDR1 is LGHNA, CDR2 YNFKEQ, per germline. V was clipped by 1 base and J by 0 bases, with 10 bases between them. The CDR3 extends over 16 amino acids. CDR3 protein: CASSQAAASSGNTIYF. For the CDR3, the DNA is TGTGCCAGCAGCCAAGCAGCGGCGAGCTCTGGAAACACCATATATTTT.

This clonotype was recorded many times. This chain links TRBV28 with TRBJ2-3; TRBD2 matches 11 bases. J gave up 7 bases and V 5 bases, and 11 bases lay outside the gene matches. The CDR3 loop spans 16 amino acids. Germline loops: CDR1 MDHEN, CDR2 SYDVKM. CDR3 loop: CASSEGRASGRNTQYF. CDR3 DNA: TGTGCCAGCAGTGAGGGGCGGGCTAGCGGGAGGAATACGCAGTATTTT.

The genes are TRBV11-2 and TRBJ2-1, with TRBD2 matching over 14 bases. This CDR3 contains 20 residues. The trim removed 5 bases at V and 6 bases at J, leaving 18 bases unmatched. Germline loops: CDR1 SGHAT, CDR2 FQNNGV. The CDR3 sequence is CASSRRFVPGLAGDSNEQFF. In DNA form, the CDR3 reads TGTGCCAGCAGCCGAAGATTCGTCCCGGGACTAGCGGGGGACTCCAATGAGCAGTTCTTC.

This clonotype has at least ten counts. The V and J genes are TRBV28 and TRBJ2-2; tentatively, D is TRBD2 (5 bases). The V end was cut by 5 bases, the J end by 2 bases, with 15 bases between. CDR1 is MDHEN, CDR2 SYDVKM, per germline. This CDR3 is 16 amino acids long. The CDR3, as DNA: TGTGCCAGCAGTCCCCCACGGGGTGGCAACACCGGGGAGCTGTTTTTT. It encodes CASSPPRGGNTGELFF.

This clonotype appeared many times. The V call is TRBV12-3 or TRBV12-4, the J call TRBJ2-4, with 9 bases aligning to TRBD1. The CDR3 spans 15 residues. Unmatched junction bases numbered 7, after V lost 6 bases and J lost 4 bases. CDR3 in DNA: TGTGCCAGCAGCCTAAAGACAGGGGGTAAAAACATTCAGTACTTC. This sequence encodes CASSLKTGGKNIQYF.

The table lists this clonotype with many counts. V is TRBV12-3 or TRBV12-4 and J is TRBJ1-1; maybe TRBD1 (5 bases). V lost 5 bases, J lost 11 bases, and 15 bases lay in between. The CDR3 is 12 residues long. CDR3 region: CASSLGGGTAFF. The CDR3 DNA reads TGTGCCAGCAGTCTGGGTGGGGGAACGGCTTTCTTT.

This clonotype showed up many times. The V call is TRBV20-1, the J call TRBJ2-7; D is undetermined. V was shortened by 3 bases and J by 5 bases, with 11 bases between the two germline ends. The CDR3 has 12 amino acids. Germline CDR1 DFQATT, CDR2 SNEGSKA (reference sequence). CDR3 bases: TGCAGTGCTAGGGTTTATTCTGACGAGCAGTACTTC. It encodes CSARVYSDEQYF.

V usage is TRBV5-1 and J usage is TRBJ2-7, with 7 bases identical to TRBD2. CDR1 and CDR2 (germline): SGHRS, YFSETQ. V lost 1 base and J lost 0; bases outside the gene matches: 4. This CDR3 is 15 amino acids long. The CDR3 region is CASSLLAESSYEQYF. Here the CDR3 DNA reads TGCGCCAGCAGCTTGCTAGCGGAGAGCTCCTACGAGCAGTACTTC.

This clonotype showed up many times. The chain couples TRBV5-1 to TRBJ2-3; D possibly uses TRBD1 or TRBD2 (5 bases each). Trimming removed 0 bases from V and 0 bases from J, with 11 bases in between. CDR3 size: 16 residues. From germline, CDR1 is SGHRS and CDR2 YFSETQ. The CDR3 reads CASSLAGTTSTDTQYF. CDR3 bases: TGCGCCAGCAGCTTGGCAGGGACCACTAGCACAGATACGCAGTATTTT. Full variable domain (missing parts from reference TRBV5-1 and TRBJ2-3): KAGVTQTPRYLIKTRGQQVTLSCSPISGHRSVSWYQQTPGQGLQFLFEYFSETQRNKGNFPGRFSGRQFSNSRSEMNVSTLELGDSALYLCASSLAGTTSTDTQYFGPGTRLTVL.